This is a list of T cell receptor beta chains from one sample in a study of cytomegalovirus exposure and HLA in healthy donors. Sequenced by immunoSEQ multiplex PCR; TCRdb stores in-frame clones only, minus some. This sample carries 300,000 or so clones, nearly 90% of them seen once, and the ten largest clones take around 0.91%. The specimen was PBMCs. These receptors were collected from a man aged 25 to 45 in good health and CMV-seronegative. The CDR3 runs from the conserved cysteine through the conserved F or W. A D gene is named only where the DNA matches it firmly. Rows give clone size only sometimes, using once, few, many, or a class for an expanded clone.

J,size,D,V,CDR3,DNA
TRBJ1-2,-,TRBD1,TRBV25-1,CASSEPGQGLYGYTF,TGTGCCAGCAGTGAGCCGGGACAGGGTCTTTATGGCTACACCTTC
TRBJ1-1,once,-,TRBV5-4,CASKEVRDTEAFF,TGTGCCAGCAAAGAGGTGCGGGACACTGAAGCTTTCTTT
TRBJ1-5,-,-,TRBV19,CASRDRPHQPQHF,TGTGCCAGTAGGGACAGACCCCATCAGCCCCAGCATTTT
TRBJ2-2,-,-,TRBV30,CAWSLTQAGELFF,TGTGCCTGGAGTCTGACCCAGGCCGGGGAGCTGTTTTTT
TRBJ1-1,-,TRBD1,TRBV4-3,CASSQDRGPTEAFF,TGCGCCAGCAGCCAAGACAGGGGGCCGACTGAAGCTTTCTTT
TRBJ2-2,-,-,TRBV9,CASSVRSHGPTGELFF,TGTGCCAGCAGCGTTCGAAGTCATGGGCCGACCGGGGAGCTGTTTTTT
TRBJ1-5,-,-,TRBV7-8,CASSNMARANQPQHF,TGTGCCAGCAGCAATATGGCCAGGGCAAATCAGCCCCAGCATTTT
TRBJ1-4,-,TRBD1,TRBV15,CATSRYRGILGANEKLFF,TGTGCCACCAGCAGATACAGGGGGATTCTGGGTGCTAATGAAAAACTGTTTTTT
TRBJ1-6,once,TRBD1,TRBV14,CASSQLTGESSPLHF,TGTGCCAGCAGCCAATTGACAGGGGAGAGCTCACCCCTCCACTTT
TRBJ1-2,-,TRBD1,TRBV6-5,CASSSWTGGERSGYTF,TGTGCCAGCAGTTCCTGGACAGGGGGCGAACGGTCTGGCTACACCTTC
TRBJ2-4,-,-,TRBV6-1,CASSEEVPGLAKNIQYF,TGTGCCAGCAGTGAAGAAGTCCCCGGACTAGCCAAAAACATTCAGTACTTC
TRBJ2-5,-,-,TRBV2,CASSEDSRETQYF,TGTGCCAGCAGTGAAGACAGCAGAGAGACCCAGTACTTC
TRBJ2-7,-,-,TRBV4-3,CASSPTLDRPLYEQYF,TGCGCCAGCAGTCCGACATTAGACAGGCCCCTCTACGAGCAGTACTTC
TRBJ1-1,-,TRBD1,TRBV18,CASSSGQGRTEAFF,TGTGCCAGCTCATCCGGACAGGGTAGAACTGAAGCTTTCTTT
TRBJ2-7,-,TRBD1,TRBV19,CASSPYTGGNDEQYF,TGTGCCAGTAGTCCCTACACAGGGGGGAATGACGAGCAGTACTTC
TRBJ2-1,-,TRBD2,TRBV6-5,CASSYSSGGAGSEQFF,TGTGCCAGCAGTTACTCTAGCGGGGGGGCGGGTTCTGAGCAGTTCTTC
TRBJ1-6,-,TRBD1,TRBV6-1,CASSEAPGGPNSPLHF,TGTGCCAGCAGTGAAGCCCCAGGGGGCCCTAATTCACCCCTCCACTTT
TRBJ2-7,-,-,TRBV5-4,CASSLDWQGDYEQYF,TGTGCCAGCAGCTTGGATTGGCAGGGCGACTACGAGCAGTACTTC
TRBJ2-7,-,-,TRBV5-6,CASSLRESYEQYF,TGTGCCAGCAGCTTGAGGGAGAGCTACGAGCAGTACTTC
TRBJ1-1,-,-,TRBV6-5,CASSWAGLNTEAFF,TGTGCCAGCAGTTGGGCCGGATTGAACACTGAAGCTTTCTTT
TRBJ1-1,-,TRBD1,TRBV6-1,CASSELGQILNTEAFF,TGTGCCAGCAGTGAATTGGGACAGATACTGAACACTGAAGCTTTCTTT
TRBJ2-3,-,-,TRBV6-5,CASSYSKGGGTDTQYF,TGTGCCAGCAGTTACTCGAAGGGGGGGGGCACAGATACGCAGTATTTT
TRBJ1-1,-,TRBD1,TRBV6-5,CASSFTGGTEAFF,TGTGCCAGCAGCTTCACAGGGGGCACTGAAGCTTTCTTT
TRBJ2-5,-,TRBD1,TRBV6-1,CASSGIDREETQYF,TGTGCCAGCAGTGGGATCGACAGGGAGGAGACCCAGTACTTC
TRBJ2-5,-,TRBD1,TRBV7-8,CASSPRDRGFHLETQYF,TGTGCCAGCAGCCCAAGGGACAGGGGATTCCACCTAGAGACCCAGTACTTC
TRBJ1-1,-,TRBD1,TRBV19,CASSTGQGANTEAFF,TGTGCCAGTAGTACGGGGCAGGGGGCGAACACTGAAGCTTTCTTT
TRBJ2-3,-,TRBD2,TRBV5-6,CASSLRVGGRQLSDTQYF,TGTGCCAGCAGCTTGAGGGTCGGGGGGAGACAATTGTCAGATACGCAGTATTTT
TRBJ1-2,-,TRBD1,TRBV6-4,CASRVLVDRNVSYGYTF,TGTGCCAGCAGGGTACTCGTGGACAGGAACGTGTCCTATGGCTACACCTTC
TRBJ1-4,-,TRBD1,TRBV11-2,CASSSSPPGQSNEKLFF,TGTGCCAGCAGCTCCTCCCCGCCGGGACAGAGTAATGAAAAACTGTTTTTT
TRBJ1-1,few,-,TRBV7-9,CASSRTANTEAFF,TGTGCCAGCAGCCGGACAGCGAACACTGAAGCTTTCTTT
TRBJ1-4,-,-,TRBV9,CASSVGGSRANEKLFF,TGTGCCAGCAGCGTCGGCGGGTCTCGGGCTAATGAAAAACTGTTTTTT
TRBJ1-2,-,TRBD1,TRBV2,CASSAGDSSFNGYTF,TGTGCCAGCAGTGCGGGGGACAGTTCGTTCAATGGCTACACCTTC
TRBJ1-5,-,TRBD1,TRBV7-9,CASSADRGHNQPQHF,TGTGCCAGCAGCGCCGACAGGGGGCACAATCAGCCCCAGCATTTT
TRBJ2-3,once,TRBD2,TRBV11-2,CASSFEIAGRTDTQYF,TGTGCCAGCAGCTTCGAAATAGCGGGACGCACAGATACGCAGTATTTT
TRBJ2-7,-,-,TRBV5-1,CASSVFSGGLGSYEQYF,TGCGCCAGCAGCGTTTTCTCAGGGGGGCTAGGCTCCTACGAGCAGTACTTC
TRBJ1-1,-,TRBD1,TRBV2,CATPTGAGTEAFF,TGTGCCACCCCGACAGGGGCTGGCACTGAAGCTTTCTTT
TRBJ1-5,-,-,TRBV25-1,CASSESRGMNQPQHF,TGTGCCAGCAGTGAAAGTCGGGGTATGAATCAGCCCCAGCATTTT